Below are 21 T cell receptor beta chains sequenced from a single sample in a study of T cells in Graves' hyperthyroidism and ophthalmopathy (dated by TCRdb to between 2019 and 2020). To prepare the library, multiplex PCR was applied. The data were produced on an Illumina HiSeq 2000. TCR beta CDR3 regions were amplified from RNA transcripts. The first round of RT-PCR for the TCR CDR3 was performed with the HTBI primer set and the Qiagen OneStep RT-PCR kit. Clones were called with MiXCR by TCRdb after fastp trimmed the public reads at Q25, and only in-frame beta chains were retained. Each entry is one CDR3 protein sequence, shown with its most common DNA and genes. The sample data list approximately 870,000 distinct CDR3 sequences, and 38% of these were observed just once. The top ten clonotypes cover 7% to 10% of the sample. Material for sequencing was blood. The receptor set was obtained from a man aged 18 to 30 with Graves' hyperthyroidism.

On this clonotype: This may be a read error: a much more frequent sequence differs by one nucleotide. The V and J genes are TRBV7-9 and TRBJ2-5; TRBD1 matches 10 bases. This CDR3 contains 15 residues. Unmatched junction bases numbered 9, after V lost 4 bases and J lost 7 bases. Germline V gene data show CDR1 as SEHNR and CDR2 as FQNEAQ (reference sequence). CDR3 amino acids: CASSSPGQGYGTQYF. The DNA of the CDR3 is TGTGCCAGCAGCTCACCGGGACAGGGGTACGGGACCCAGTACTTC.

The chain employs TRBV2 and TRBJ1-6; D ambiguous. CDR1 SNHLY and CDR2 FYNNEI come from the germline V gene. The CDR3 runs to 12 residues. The V and J ends lost 3 bases and 9 bases respectively, with 6 bases between them. The CDR3 here is CASSEESSPLHF. CDR3 sequence (DNA): TGTGCCAGCAGTGAGGAGAGTTCACCCCTCCACTTT.

This sequence joins TRBV7-2 and TRBJ1-6; possibly TRBD1 for D (5 bases). Per the germline V gene, CDR1 is SGHTA and CDR2 is FQGNSA. Trimming removed 5 bases from V and 14 bases from J, with 13 bases in between. The CDR3 runs 12 residues. The CDR3 sequence: CASSALGGALHF. The CDR3 coding sequence is TGTGCCAGCAGCGCACTAGGAGGGGCCCTCCACTTT.

This chain uses TRBV7-2 with TRBJ1-1; D call uncertain. Germline CDR1 reads SGHTA; CDR2 reads FQGNSA. V dropped 6 bases and J dropped 4 bases, with 18 bases sitting between them. The CDR3 has 15 residues. The CDR3 spells CASRGRFTYSTEAFF. CDR3 nucleotide sequence: TGTGCCAGCAGGGGGAGATTCACCTATTCCACTGAAGCTTTCTTT.

On this clonotype: A read error may be the cause here, since a much bigger clone is one base away. The rearrangement joins TRBV9 to TRBJ1-5; 9 bases are shared with TRBD1. This CDR3 region has 12 residues. Germline assignment: CDR1 SGDLS and CDR2 YYNGEE. Trimming took 8 bases from V and 10 from J; bases not matched to a gene: 7. CDR3 sequence: CASRTGELPQHF. The CDR3 nucleotides are TGTGCCAGTAGGACAGGGGAACTACCCCAGCATTTT.

At least ten counts were recorded for this clonotype. In nucleotides, the CDR3 is TGCAGCGTTGGCGGGAACTACGAGCAGTACTTC. It encodes CSVGGNYEQYF. The chain joins TRBV29-1 to TRBJ2-7; tentative D call: TRBD2 (6 bases). In germline, CDR1 is SQVTM, CDR2 ANQGSEA. V lost 4 bases and J 3 bases, leaving 7 bases between the germline ends. The CDR3 consists of 11 residues.

This clonotype came up a few times. The chain couples TRBV9 to TRBJ2-7; 11 bases map to TRBD2. CDR3 length: 17 residues. Unmatched junction bases numbered 8, after V lost 0 bases and J lost 3 bases. The germline V gene has CDR1 SGDLS and CDR2 YYNGEE. The DNA for the CDR3 is TGTGCCAGCAGCGTAGAAGGCACTAGCGGGAGTGTCTACGAGCAGTACTTC. Translated, it gives CASSVEGTSGSVYEQYF.

In this sample, this clonotype turned up many times. This chain uses TRBV9 with TRBJ1-5; the match to TRBD1 covers 9 bases. CDR1 SGDLS and CDR2 YYNGEE come from the germline V gene. This CDR3 is 14 amino acids long. After removal of 4 bases from V and 9 bases from J, the junction contained 8 bases not matched to a gene. The CDR3 sequence: CASSPGTGNWPQHF. The CDR3 coding sequence is TGTGCCAGCAGCCCTGGGACAGGGAATTGGCCCCAGCATTTT.

This clonotype appeared many times. CDR3 region: CASSEGLQETQYF. DNA for the CDR3: TGTGCCAGCAGTGAAGGACTACAAGAGACCCAGTACTTC. The V gene is TRBV2, the J gene TRBJ2-5; a possible D gene is TRBD2 (5 bases). Germline assignment: CDR1 SNHLY and CDR2 FYNNEI. Trimming pared 1 base from V and 2 bases from J, leaving 5 bases between. The CDR3 is made up of 13 amino acids.

This clonotype was counted ten times or more. The chain uses TRBV10-3 and TRBJ1-1; maybe TRBD1 (6 bases). The CDR3 is 13 residues long. Germline CDR1 reads ENHRY; CDR2 reads SYGVKD. The V and J ends lost 6 bases and 3 bases respectively, with 11 bases between them. Here the CDR3 reads CAISPRGDTEAFF. CDR3 nucleotide sequence: TGTGCCATCAGCCCCAGGGGTGACACTGAAGCTTTCTTT.

This clonotype has ten or more counts. Its ends do not fully match the called genes, so a read error is possible. The V gene is TRBV7-9, the J gene TRBJ1-1; D is undetermined. The CDR3 loop spans 11 amino acids. From germline, CDR1 is SEHNR and CDR2 FQNEAQ (reference sequence). CDR3 sequence reads: CASSLGSGAFF. The CDR3 nucleotides are TGTGCCAGCAGTTTAGGCAGTGGAGCTTTCTTT.

This clonotype was seen a few times. The chain has TRBV19 and TRBJ1-1; no clear D gene. The CDR3 sequence is 14 residues long. Looked up from germline, CDR1 is LNHDA and CDR2 is SQIVND (reference sequence). Deletions cut 6 bases from V and 1 base from J, with 12 bases between. CDR3 sequence: CASRSSAANTEAFF. The CDR3, as DNA: TGTGCCAGTAGATCCTCGGCCGCGAACACTGAAGCTTTCTTT.

This clonotype was observed at least ten times. This sequence joins TRBV29-1 and TRBJ1-1; 7 positions agree with TRBD1. The CDR3 is made up of 11 amino acids. The trim removed 7 bases at V and 4 bases at J, leaving 3 bases unmatched. Germline CDR1 SQVTM, CDR2 ANQGSEA. The CDR3 sequence is CSGSGGTEAFF. The CDR3 DNA reads as TGCAGCGGATCAGGGGGCACTGAAGCTTTCTTT.

At least ten counts were recorded for this clonotype. V is TRBV7-3 and J is TRBJ2-6, with D possibly being TRBD1 or TRBD2 (5 bases each). Trimming stripped 5 bases from V and 4 bases from J, with 18 bases between. CDR1 and CDR2 from the germline V gene are SGHTA and FQGTGA. CDR3 size: 17 residues. The chain's CDR3 is CASSPVGAGSGANVLTF. The CDR3, as DNA: TGTGCCAGCAGCCCCGTTGGGGCAGGGAGCGGGGCCAACGTCCTGACTTTC.

This clonotype came up once. The V gene is TRBV10-2, the J gene TRBJ1-4; D might be TRBD1 (5 bases). The CDR3 runs to 13 residues. The V gene lost 4 bases and the J gene lost 8 bases, with 11 bases spanning the gap. Germline CDR1 WSHSY, CDR2 SAAADI. The CDR3 protein is CASSAGEGEKLFF. Here the CDR3 DNA reads TGCGCCAGCAGTGCCGGCGAGGGGGAAAAACTGTTTTTT.

Only a few counts were recorded for this clonotype. DNA of the CDR3: TGTGCCAGTACCCCAACCTGGCAGGCTAATTCACCCCTCCACTTT. Its translation: CASTPTWQANSPLHF. V gene TRBV19 combines with J gene TRBJ1-6; D is unresolved. This CDR3 is 15 amino acids long. Germline-derived CDR1 and CDR2 are LNHDA and SQIVND (reference sequence). Trimming removed 7 bases from V and 6 bases from J, with 16 bases in between.

This clonotype appeared many times. The chain links TRBV19 to TRBJ1-1; 10 positions agree with TRBD1. The germline gives CDR1 LNHDA, CDR2 SQIVND (reference sequence). The CDR3 runs 15 residues. The V and J ends lost 4 bases and 6 bases, in that order; junction bases with no gene match: 8. CDR3 sequence: CASSTDRGPSSEAFF. CDR3 in DNA: TGTGCCAGTAGTACCGACAGGGGGCCGAGCTCTGAAGCTTTCTTT.

This clonotype was seen only once. This chain links TRBV25-1 with TRBJ1-1; 8 nucleotides align to TRBD1. The germline gives CDR1 MGHDK, CDR2 SYGVNS. The CDR3 consists of 14 residues. The CDR3 DNA sequence: TGTGCTAGGGGAGACAGGGGTGGGGACACTGAAGCTTTCTTT. This encodes CARGDRGGDTEAFF. Variable domain in full (rest from reference TRBV25-1 and TRBJ1-1): EADIYQTPRYLVIGTGKKITLECSQTMGHDKMYWYQQDPGMELHLIHYSYGVNSTEKGDLSSESTVSRIRTEHFPLTLESARPSHTSQYLCARGDRGGDTEAFFGQGTRLTVV.

The rearrangement joins TRBV2 to TRBJ1-3; the D is unclear. Trimming left V 8 bases short and J 6 bases short, with 11 bases between. CDR3 length: 12 residues. Germline values: CDR1 SNHLY, CDR2 FYNNEI. CDR3 sequence reads: CASGVHLNTIYF. The CDR3 region has the DNA TGTGCCAGCGGGGTACACCTAAACACCATATATTTT.

This clonotype was counted ten times or more. DNA for the CDR3: TGCAGCGTTGAGGCCGGGACAGGGGAATATGACACTGAAGCTTTCTTT. Its translation: CSVEAGTGEYDTEAFF. V and J are TRBV29-1 and TRBJ1-1; TRBD1 matches 10 bases. V shed 3 bases and J 3 bases; nucleotides not matched to a gene: 10. The CDR3 has 16 amino acids. CDR1 is SQVTM and CDR2 is ANQGSEA in the germline V gene.

This clonotype came up a few times. The V and J genes are TRBV20-1 and TRBJ2-5, with TRBD2 identical over 12 bases. This CDR3 has 17 residues. CDR1 DFQATT and CDR2 SNEGSKA come from the germline V gene (reference sequence). J gave up 5 bases and V 0 bases, and 10 bases lay outside the gene matches. The CDR3 DNA reads TGCAGTGCTAGAGATCAGACCGGGACTAGCGGGTTGGAGACCCAGTACTTC. This translates into CSARDQTGTSGLETQYF.